Listed here is a single T cell receptor (beta chain). The antigen is undetermined. The CDR3 runs to 15 residues. Trimming cost V 5 bases and J 5 bases, with 19 bases left between them. Germline V lookup: CDR1 SGDLS, CDR2 YYNGEE. This record belongs to a study of response to subunit inactivated influenza vaccine. Study results and caveats: Few additional T cells are recruited per seasonal influenza vaccination, authors suggested.

MiXCR was run by TCRdb on the RT-PCR reads, yielding one entry per CDR3 protein. The table has roughly 500,000 distinct CDR3 sequences, approximately 15% seen once. The sequences come from CD4+ T cells sorted from PBMCs, collected roughly 24 months after vaccination. This sequence was found in a man between 50 and 69 years old who received an inactivated influenza vaccine. This sequence joins TRBV9 and TRBJ1-1, with D unresolved. CDR3 residues: CASRLSGYKSTEAFF. As DNA, the CDR3 is TGTGCCAGCAGGCTTAGTGGATACAAGTCGACTGAAGCTTTCTTT.